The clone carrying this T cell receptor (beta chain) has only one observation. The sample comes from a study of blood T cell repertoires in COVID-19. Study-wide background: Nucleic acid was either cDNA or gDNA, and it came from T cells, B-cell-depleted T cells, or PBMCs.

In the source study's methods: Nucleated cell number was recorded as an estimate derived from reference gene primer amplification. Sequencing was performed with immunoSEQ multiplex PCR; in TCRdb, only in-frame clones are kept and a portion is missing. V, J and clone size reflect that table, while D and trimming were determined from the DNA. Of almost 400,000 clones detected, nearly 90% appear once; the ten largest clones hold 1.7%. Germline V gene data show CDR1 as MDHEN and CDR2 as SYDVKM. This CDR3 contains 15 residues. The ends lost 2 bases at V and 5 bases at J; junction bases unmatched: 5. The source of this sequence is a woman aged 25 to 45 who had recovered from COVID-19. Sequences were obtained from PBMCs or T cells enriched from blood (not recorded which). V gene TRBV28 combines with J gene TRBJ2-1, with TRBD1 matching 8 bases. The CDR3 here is CASSLGDRRNNEQFF. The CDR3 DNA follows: TGTGCCAGCAGTTTAGGGGACAGGCGAAACAATGAGCAGTTCTTC. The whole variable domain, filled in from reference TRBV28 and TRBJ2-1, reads DVKVTQSSRYLVKRTGEKVFLECVQDMDHENMFWYRQDPGLGLRLIYFSYDVKMKEKGDIPEGYSVSREKKERFSLILESASTNQTSMYLCASSLGDRRNNEQFFGPGTRLTVL.